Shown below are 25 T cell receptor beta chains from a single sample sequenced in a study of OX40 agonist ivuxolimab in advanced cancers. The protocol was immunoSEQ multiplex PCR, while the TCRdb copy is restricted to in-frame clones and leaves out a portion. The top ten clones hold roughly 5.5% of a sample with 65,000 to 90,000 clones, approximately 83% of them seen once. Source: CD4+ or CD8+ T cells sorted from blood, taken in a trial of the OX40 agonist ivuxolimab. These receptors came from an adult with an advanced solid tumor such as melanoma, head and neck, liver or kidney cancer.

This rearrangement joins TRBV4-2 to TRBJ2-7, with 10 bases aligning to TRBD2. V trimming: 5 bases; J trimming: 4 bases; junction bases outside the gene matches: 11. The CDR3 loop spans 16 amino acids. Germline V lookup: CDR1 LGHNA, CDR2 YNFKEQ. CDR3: CASSASLAGGEYEQYF. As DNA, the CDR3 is TGTGCCAGCAGCGCCTCCTTAGCGGGAGGAGAGTACGAGCAGTACTTC.

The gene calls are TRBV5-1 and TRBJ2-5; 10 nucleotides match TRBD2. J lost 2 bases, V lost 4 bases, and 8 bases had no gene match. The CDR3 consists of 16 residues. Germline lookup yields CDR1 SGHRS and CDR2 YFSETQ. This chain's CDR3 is CASSLGTSARQETQYF. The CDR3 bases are TGCGCCAGCAGCCTAGGGACTAGCGCGCGGCAAGAGACCCAGTACTTC.

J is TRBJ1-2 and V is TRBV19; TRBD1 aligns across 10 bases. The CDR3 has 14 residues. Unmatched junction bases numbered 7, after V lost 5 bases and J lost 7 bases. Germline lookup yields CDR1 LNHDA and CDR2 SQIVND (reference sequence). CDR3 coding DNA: TGTGCCAGTAGTCGGACAGGGGGAATTTCTGGCTACACCTTC. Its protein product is CASSRTGGISGYTF.

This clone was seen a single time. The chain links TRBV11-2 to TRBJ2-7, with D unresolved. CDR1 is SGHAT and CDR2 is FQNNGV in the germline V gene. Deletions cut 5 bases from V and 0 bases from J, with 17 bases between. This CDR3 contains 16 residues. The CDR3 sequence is CASSPNWALSSYEQYF. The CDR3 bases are TGTGCCAGCAGCCCAAACTGGGCGCTGAGCTCCTACGAGCAGTACTTC.

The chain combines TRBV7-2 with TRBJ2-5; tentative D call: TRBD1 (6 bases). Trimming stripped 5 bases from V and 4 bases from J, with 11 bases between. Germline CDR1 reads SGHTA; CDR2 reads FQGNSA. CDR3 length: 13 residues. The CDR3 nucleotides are TGTGCCAGCAGCCACAGGGCTGGAGAGACCCAGTACTTC. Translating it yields CASSHRAGETQYF.

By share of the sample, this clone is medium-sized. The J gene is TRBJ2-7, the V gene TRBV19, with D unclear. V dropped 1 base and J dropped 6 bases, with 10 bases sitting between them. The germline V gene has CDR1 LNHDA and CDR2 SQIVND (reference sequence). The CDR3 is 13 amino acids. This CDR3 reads CASSIGPWSEQYF. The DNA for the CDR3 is TGTGCCAGTAGTATAGGCCCATGGAGCGAGCAGTACTTC.

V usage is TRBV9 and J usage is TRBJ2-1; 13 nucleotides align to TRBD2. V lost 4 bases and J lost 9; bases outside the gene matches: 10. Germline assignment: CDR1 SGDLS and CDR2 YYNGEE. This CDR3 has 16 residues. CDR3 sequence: CASSLRTSGSRGEQFF. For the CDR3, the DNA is TGTGCCAGCAGCCTCCGGACTAGCGGGAGTCGGGGTGAGCAGTTCTTC.

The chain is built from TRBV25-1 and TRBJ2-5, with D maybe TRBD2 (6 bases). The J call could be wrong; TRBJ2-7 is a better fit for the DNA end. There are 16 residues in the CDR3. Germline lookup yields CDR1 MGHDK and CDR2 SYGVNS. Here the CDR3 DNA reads TGTGCCAGCAGTGACAGTCCCGCGGGGCCAACCTACGAGCAGTACTTC. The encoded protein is CASSDSPAGPTYEQYF.

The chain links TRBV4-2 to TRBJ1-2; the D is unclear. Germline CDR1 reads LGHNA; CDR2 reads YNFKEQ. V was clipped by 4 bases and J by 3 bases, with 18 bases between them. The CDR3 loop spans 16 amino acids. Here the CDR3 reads CASSPGWEIGYYGYTF. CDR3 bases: TGTGCCAGCAGCCCAGGCTGGGAAATCGGGTACTATGGCTACACCTTC.

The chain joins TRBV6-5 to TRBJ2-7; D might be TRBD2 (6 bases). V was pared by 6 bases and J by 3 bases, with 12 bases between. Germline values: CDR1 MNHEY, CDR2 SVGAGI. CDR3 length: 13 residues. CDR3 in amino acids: CASSQAGGYEQYF. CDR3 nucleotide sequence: TGTGCCAGCAGCCAAGCCGGGGGCTACGAGCAGTACTTC.

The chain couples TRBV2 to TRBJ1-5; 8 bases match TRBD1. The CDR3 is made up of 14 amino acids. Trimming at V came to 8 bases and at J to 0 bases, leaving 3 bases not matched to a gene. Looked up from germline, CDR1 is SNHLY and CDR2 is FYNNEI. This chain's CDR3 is CASSDRDSNQPQHF. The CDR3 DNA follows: TGTGCCAGCTCGGACAGGGATAGCAATCAGCCCCAGCATTTT. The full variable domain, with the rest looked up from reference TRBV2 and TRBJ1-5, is EPEVTQTPSHQVTQMGQEVILRCVPISNHLYFYWYRQILGQKVEFLVSFYNNEISEKSEIFDDQFSVERPDGSNFTLKIRSTKLEDSAMYFCASSDRDSNQPQHFGDGTRLSIL.

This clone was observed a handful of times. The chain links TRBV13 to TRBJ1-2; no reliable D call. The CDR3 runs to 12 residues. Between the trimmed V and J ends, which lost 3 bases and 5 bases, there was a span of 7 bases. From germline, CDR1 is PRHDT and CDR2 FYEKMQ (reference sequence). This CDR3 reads CASSLFPYGYTF. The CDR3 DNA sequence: TGTGCCAGCAGCTTGTTTCCATATGGCTACACCTTC.

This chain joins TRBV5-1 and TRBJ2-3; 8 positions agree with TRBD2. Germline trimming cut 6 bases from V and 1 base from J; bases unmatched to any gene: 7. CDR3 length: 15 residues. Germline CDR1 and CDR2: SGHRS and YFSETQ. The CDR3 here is CASTSGGRGTDTQYF. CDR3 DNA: TGCGCCAGCACCTCGGGGGGGAGAGGCACAGATACGCAGTATTTT. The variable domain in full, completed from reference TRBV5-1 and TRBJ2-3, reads KAGVTQTPRYLIKTRGQQVTLSCSPISGHRSVSWYQQTPGQGLQFLFEYFSETQRNKGNFPGRFSGRQFSNSRSEMNVSTLELGDSALYLCASTSGGRGTDTQYFGPGTRLTVL.

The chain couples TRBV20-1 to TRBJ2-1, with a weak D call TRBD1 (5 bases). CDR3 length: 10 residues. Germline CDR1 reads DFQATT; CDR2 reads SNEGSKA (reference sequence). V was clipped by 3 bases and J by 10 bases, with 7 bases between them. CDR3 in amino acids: CSASRTEQFF. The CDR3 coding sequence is TGCAGTGCTAGCAGGACAGAGCAGTTCTTC.

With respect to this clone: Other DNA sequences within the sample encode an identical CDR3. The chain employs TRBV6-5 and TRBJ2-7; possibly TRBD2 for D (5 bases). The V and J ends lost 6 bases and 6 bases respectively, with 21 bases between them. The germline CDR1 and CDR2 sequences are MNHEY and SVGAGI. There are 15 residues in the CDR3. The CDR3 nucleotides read TGTGCCAGCAGCTTAAAACCTTCGGGGTTTGGCGAGCAGTACTTC. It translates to CASSLKPSGFGEQYF.

This chain's CDR3 is CASSLDQLNTEAFF. CDR3 sequence (DNA): TGTGCCAGCAGCTTAGACCAACTGAACACTGAAGCTTTCTTT. The V gene is TRBV11-3, the J gene TRBJ1-1; D unclear. The germline V gene encodes CDR1 SGHNT and CDR2 YENEEA. Trimming shortened V by 0 bases and J by 0 bases, and 5 bases separated the two germline ends. The length of the CDR3 is 14 residues.

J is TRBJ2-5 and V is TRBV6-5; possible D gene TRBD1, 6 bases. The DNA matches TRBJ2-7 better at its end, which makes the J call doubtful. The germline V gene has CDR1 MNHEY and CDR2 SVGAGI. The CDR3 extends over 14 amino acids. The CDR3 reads CASSSWGPTYEQYF. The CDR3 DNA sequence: TGTGCCAGCAGTTCTTGGGGGCCGACCTACGAGCAGTACTTC.

The CDR3 region is CASSPSVSQALSSYNEQFF. Here the CDR3 DNA reads TGTGCCAGCAGCCCCTCAGTTTCCCAGGCCTTAAGCTCCTACAATGAGCAGTTCTTC. V usage is TRBV9 and J usage is TRBJ2-1, with unresolved D. The CDR3 has 19 amino acids. V lost 4 bases and J 0 bases, leaving 23 bases between the germline ends. CDR1 and CDR2 (germline): SGDLS, YYNGEE.

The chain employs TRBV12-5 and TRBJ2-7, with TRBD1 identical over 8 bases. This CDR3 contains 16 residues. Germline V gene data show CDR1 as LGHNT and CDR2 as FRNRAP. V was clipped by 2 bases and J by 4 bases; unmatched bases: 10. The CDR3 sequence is CASGLSPGQDLYEQYF. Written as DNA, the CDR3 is TGTGCTAGTGGTTTGTCTCCGGGACAGGACCTTTACGAGCAGTACTTC.

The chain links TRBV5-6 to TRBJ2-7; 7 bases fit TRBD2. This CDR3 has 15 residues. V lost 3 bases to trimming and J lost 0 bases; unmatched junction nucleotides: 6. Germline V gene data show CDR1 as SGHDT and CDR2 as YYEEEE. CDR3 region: CASSYTSASSYEQYF. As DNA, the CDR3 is TGTGCCAGCAGCTACACTAGCGCAAGCTCCTACGAGCAGTACTTC.

The CDR3 DNA follows: TGTGCCAGCAGTGAATACAGCTCTGGAAACACCATATATTTT. Its protein is CASSEYSSGNTIYF. This rearrangement joins TRBV6-5 to TRBJ1-3; D not resolved. Between the trimmed V and J ends, which lost 5 bases and 0 bases, there was a span of 8 bases. The CDR3 runs to 14 residues. Per germline, CDR1 MNHEY and CDR2 SVGAGI.

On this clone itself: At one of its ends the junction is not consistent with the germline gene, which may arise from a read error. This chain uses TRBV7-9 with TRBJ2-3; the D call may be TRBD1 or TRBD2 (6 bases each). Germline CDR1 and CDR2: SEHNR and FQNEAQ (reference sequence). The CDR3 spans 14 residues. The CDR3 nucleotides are TGTGCCAGCAGTTTAGGGGGGATGGGGGATACGCAGTATTTT. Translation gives CASSLGGMGDTQYF.

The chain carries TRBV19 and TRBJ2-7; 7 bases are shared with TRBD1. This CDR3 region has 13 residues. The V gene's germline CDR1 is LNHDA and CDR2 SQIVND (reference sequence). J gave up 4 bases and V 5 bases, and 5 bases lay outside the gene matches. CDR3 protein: CASSQTGLYEQYF. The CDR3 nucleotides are TGTGCCAGTAGTCAGACAGGGTTATACGAGCAGTACTTC.

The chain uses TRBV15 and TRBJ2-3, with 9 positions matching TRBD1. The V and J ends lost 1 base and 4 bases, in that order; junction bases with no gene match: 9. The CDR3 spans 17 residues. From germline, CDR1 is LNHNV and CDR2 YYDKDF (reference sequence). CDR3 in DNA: TGTGCCACCAGCAGAGTACCCGGGACAGGGAGGGCAGATACGCAGTATTTT. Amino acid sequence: CATSRVPGTGRADTQYF. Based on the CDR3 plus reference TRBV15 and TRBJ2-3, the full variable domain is DAMVIQNPRYQVTQFGKPVTLSCSQTLNHNVMYWYQQKSSQAPKLLFHYYDKDFNNEADTPDNFQSRRPNTSFCFLDIRSPGLGDTAMYLCATSRVPGTGRADTQYFGPGTRLTVL.

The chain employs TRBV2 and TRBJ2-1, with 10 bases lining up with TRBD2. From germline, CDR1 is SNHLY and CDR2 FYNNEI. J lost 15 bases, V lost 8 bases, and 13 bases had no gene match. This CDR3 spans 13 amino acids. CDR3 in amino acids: CASAAVLAGEGFF. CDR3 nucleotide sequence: TGTGCCAGCGCAGCGGTTCTAGCGGGAGAGGGGTTCTTC. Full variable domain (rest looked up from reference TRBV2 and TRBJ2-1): EPEVTQTPSHQVTQMGQEVILRCVPISNHLYFYWYRQILGQKVEFLVSFYNNEISEKSEIFDDQFSVERPDGSNFTLKIRSTKLEDSAMYFCASAAVLAGEGFFGPGTRLTVL.